Below, 30 T cell receptor beta chains from the same sample are listed, as sequenced in a study of neurological immune-mediated disorders. TCRdb called the 5' RACE reads again in MiXCR, with one record for every CDR3 protein. The table has approximately 41,000 distinct CDR3 sequences, roughly 2.5% seen once. Sequencing was performed on PBMCs. The receptors here all came from a man under 40 with multiple sclerosis.

This clonotype was counted many times. The rearrangement uses TRBV4-3 and TRBJ2-1, with TRBD2 as a possible D gene (6 bases). CDR3 length: 15 amino acids. CDR1 is LGHNA, CDR2 YSLEER, per germline. Trimming stripped 0 bases from V and 6 bases from J, with 12 bases between. CDR3 nucleotide sequence: TGCGCCAGCAGCCAAGAGACTAGATTTGCCAATGAGCAGTTCTTC. Amino acid sequence: CASSQETRFANEQFF.

This clonotype was picked up a small number of times. This chain connects TRBV9 to TRBJ2-2; D remains unclear. This CDR3 has 17 residues. CDR1 is SGDLS and CDR2 is YYNGEE in the germline V gene. V lost 0 bases and J lost 9, with 21 bases in between. The CDR3 loop is CASSVGLLKSPSRELFF. The CDR3 nucleotides are TGTGCCAGCAGCGTAGGGCTCTTGAAATCCCCGTCCCGGGAGCTGTTTTTT.

This clonotype has a count of ten or more. The chain links TRBV7-3 to TRBJ2-7, with TRBD1 identical over 11 bases. Trimming removed 5 bases from V and 2 bases from J; junction bases left unmatched: 5. Germline V lookup: CDR1 SGHTA, CDR2 FQGTGA. This CDR3 comprises 15 residues. CDR3 coding DNA: TGTGCCAGCAGCCCGGGGACAGGGGGACCCTACGAGCAGTACTTC. It is translated as CASSPGTGGPYEQYF.

This clonotype showed up many times. Here the CDR3 DNA reads TGTGCCAGCAGTCCAAATAGGGCAACTACAATGAACACTGAAGCTTTCTTT. Encoded protein: CASSPNRATTMNTEAFF. V and J are TRBV12-3 or TRBV12-4 and TRBJ1-1; D is unresolved. The CDR3 totals 17 residues. V lost 5 bases and J lost 0, with 19 bases in between.

This clonotype was recorded many times. The chain is built from TRBV7-2 and TRBJ2-2; D unclear. V lost 0 bases and J 4 bases, leaving 9 bases between the germline ends. CDR1 and CDR2 from the germline V gene are SGHTA and FQGNSA. The CDR3 spans 15 residues. In DNA form, the CDR3 reads TGTGCCAGCAGCTTAGCAGACGGAAGCACCGGGGAGCTGTTTTTT. This gives the protein CASSLADGSTGELFF.

This clonotype was seen repeatedly, ten times or more. This chain joins TRBV20-1 and TRBJ2-1; the match to TRBD2 covers 13 bases. The CDR3 covers 15 residues. CDR1 and CDR2 from the germline V gene are DFQATT and SNEGSKA (reference sequence). The trim removed 7 bases at V and 1 base at J, leaving 4 bases unmatched. CDR3 loop: CSGGLAGVSYNEQFF. Here the CDR3 DNA reads TGCAGTGGTGGACTAGCGGGGGTTTCCTACAATGAGCAGTTCTTC.

This clonotype has at least ten counts. This chain joins TRBV7-2 and TRBJ1-2; a possible D gene is TRBD1 (6 bases). Germline V gene data show CDR1 as SGHTA and CDR2 as FQGNSA. This CDR3 has 16 residues. Trimming took 6 bases from V and 0 from J, leaving 17 bases between them. The CDR3 DNA is TGTGCCAGCAGTCCACCGGGGGCAGGCTCTAACTATGGCTACACCTTC. The encoded protein is CASSPPGAGSNYGYTF.

This clonotype was seen repeatedly, ten times or more. The rearrangement joins TRBV5-1 to TRBJ2-7; TRBD2 matches 11 bases. This CDR3 comprises 14 residues. J gave up 4 bases and V 6 bases, and 6 bases lay outside the gene matches. Germline V lookup: CDR1 SGHRS, CDR2 YFSETQ. CDR3 DNA: TGCGCCAGCAAACCTGCTAGCGGGGGGTACGAGCAGTACTTC. Its translation: CASKPASGGYEQYF.

With respect to this clonotype: This sequence may be a read error, since a much larger clone differs from it by one base. The rearrangement joins TRBV24-1 to TRBJ2-7; TRBD1 might be the D (6 bases). The CDR3 contains 15 residues. CDR1 and CDR2 from the germline V gene are KGHDR and SFDVKD. V was clipped by 4 bases and J by 2 bases, with 14 bases between them. As DNA, the CDR3 is TGTGCCACCAGTGACCCGGGAAAGGGGGCCTACGAGCAGTACTTC. Protein sequence: CATSDPGKGAYEQYF.

The sample holds many counts of this clonotype. CDR3 bases: TGCAGTGCTCTGGACAGGGGTGGTAGCAATCAGCCCCAGCATTTT. Its protein product is CSALDRGGSNQPQHF. The chain carries TRBV20-1 and TRBJ1-5, with 9 positions matching TRBD1. This CDR3 is 15 amino acids long. V shed 5 bases, J shed 0 bases, and the junction held 5 bases outside the gene matches. Germline assignment: CDR1 DFQATT and CDR2 SNEGSKA (reference sequence).

Only a few counts were recorded for this clonotype. The chain carries TRBV12-3 or TRBV12-4 and TRBJ2-5; 7 nucleotides align to TRBD1. J was trimmed by 4 bases and V by 5 bases; bases with no gene match: 10. The CDR3 is 15 residues long. This CDR3 reads CASSPLQGTRETQYF. The CDR3 DNA reads as TGTGCCAGCAGTCCGTTACAGGGGACGCGAGAGACCCAGTACTTC.

This clonotype was picked up many times. This chain joins TRBV27 and TRBJ1-3, with D unclear. Between the trimmed V and J ends, which lost 2 bases and 4 bases, there was a span of 6 bases. The CDR3 spans 13 residues. The germline V gene has CDR1 MNHEY and CDR2 SMNVEV (reference sequence). CDR3 nucleotide sequence: TGTGCCAGCAGTTTAGGGTTGGGAAACACCATATATTTT. This codes for CASSLGLGNTIYF.

This clonotype was seen repeatedly, ten times or more. The chain is built from TRBV12-3 or TRBV12-4 and TRBJ2-3, with unresolved D. Deletions cut 1 base from V and 3 bases from J, with 8 bases between. The CDR3 totals 14 residues. CDR3 bases: TGTGCCAGCAGTTTAGGGCCAGTAACAGATACGCAGTATTTT. This sequence encodes CASSLGPVTDTQYF.

At least ten counts were recorded for this clonotype. The CDR3 region is CSVGRRGSKETQYF. DNA of the CDR3: TGCAGCGTGGGACGACGGGGGAGCAAAGAGACCCAGTACTTC. The rearrangement joins TRBV29-1 to TRBJ2-5; tentative D call: TRBD2 (6 bases). Per the germline V gene, CDR1 is SQVTM and CDR2 is ANQGSEA. The CDR3 runs 14 residues. Trimming cost V 6 bases and J 3 bases, with 17 bases left between them.

This clonotype was found many times. The gene calls are TRBV4-3 and TRBJ2-7; TRBD1 aligns across 8 bases. This CDR3 has 16 residues. Germline V lookup: CDR1 LGHNA, CDR2 YSLEER. J lost 5 bases, V lost 0 bases, and 9 bases had no gene match. CDR3 sequence: CASSQDRNRGSHEQYF. CDR3 DNA: TGCGCCAGCAGCCAAGATCGTAACAGGGGGTCCCACGAGCAGTACTTC.

This clonotype showed up many times. The chain is built from TRBV5-1 and TRBJ2-2; TRBD2 might be the D (5 bases). The CDR3 contains 17 residues. Germline V gene data show CDR1 as SGHRS and CDR2 as YFSETQ. The V end was cut by 0 bases, the J end by 4 bases, with 16 bases between. This CDR3 reads CASSLEPQGSGTGELFF. The CDR3 coding sequence is TGCGCCAGCAGCTTGGAACCGCAAGGGAGCGGCACCGGGGAGCTGTTTTTT.

There are many counts of this clonotype. The chain joins TRBV15 to TRBJ2-1; TRBD1 is a possible D gene (6 bases). The germline V gene has CDR1 LNHNV and CDR2 YYDKDF (reference sequence). The CDR3 contains 13 residues. V lost 6 bases to trimming and J lost 3 bases, with 9 bases between them. The CDR3 nucleotides are TGTGCCACCAGACCGGACAGCTACAATGAGCAGTTCTTC. It codes for CATRPDSYNEQFF.

This clonotype was counted ten times or more. The DNA of the CDR3 is TGTGCCAGCAGCGTTAGCACAGGGGGTACCGGGGCCAACGTCCTGACTTTC. Protein: CASSVSTGGTGANVLTF. The chain recombines TRBV9 with TRBJ2-6, with TRBD1 matching 8 bases. The germline CDR1 and CDR2 sequences are SGDLS and YYNGEE. Trimming removed 2 bases from V and 4 bases from J; junction bases left unmatched: 8. There are 17 residues in the CDR3.

This clonotype occurred many times. The chain recombines TRBV6-5 with TRBJ1-2; D not certain. There are 15 residues in the CDR3. Between the trimmed V and J ends, which lost 0 bases and 5 bases, there was a span of 13 bases. In germline, CDR1 is MNHEY, CDR2 SVGAGI. CDR3 amino acids: CASSYSSTGSYGYTF. The CDR3 nucleotides read TGTGCCAGCAGTTACTCGAGTACCGGGTCGTATGGCTACACCTTC.

This clonotype was counted many times. The chain recombines TRBV20-1 with TRBJ2-7, with D possibly TRBD2 on 7 matching bases. The germline V gene has CDR1 DFQATT and CDR2 SNEGSKA (reference sequence). With 1 base removed from V and 3 bases from J, the gap between germline ends came to 19 bases. The CDR3 is 16 residues long. The CDR3 coding sequence is TGCAGTGCTAGAGCGGCCAAGGGGGGGTTTAGCTACGAGCAGTACTTC. Amino acid sequence: CSARAAKGGFSYEQYF.

This clonotype was found many times. The gene calls are TRBV20-1 and TRBJ2-1, with D possibly called TRBD1 or TRBD2 (6 bases each). The CDR3 has 14 residues. V lost 3 bases to trimming and J lost 0 bases, with 9 bases between them. Germline V gene lookup returns CDR1 DFQATT and CDR2 SNEGSKA (reference sequence). The CDR3 DNA sequence: TGCAGTGCTAGGGGGGGCGGCTCCTACAATGAGCAGTTCTTC. Translated, it gives CSARGGGSYNEQFF.

Many counts were recorded for this clonotype. The J gene is TRBJ2-7, the V gene TRBV6-6; D is unresolved. From germline, CDR1 is MNHNY and CDR2 SVGAGI (reference sequence). Trimming removed 0 bases from V and 5 bases from J, with 17 bases in between. This CDR3 is built from 16 residues. CDR3 protein: CASSYSFSDGRDEQYF. CDR3 DNA sequence: TGTGCCAGCAGTTACTCATTCTCGGACGGCCGCGACGAGCAGTACTTC.

As to this clonotype: The junction and the germline gene differ at one end; a read error may be behind it. The genes are TRBV10-3 and TRBJ1-5; D not resolved. Germline CDR1 is ENHRY and CDR2 is SYGVKD. The CDR3 sequence is 15 residues long. The CDR3 sequence: CAISESNRGSKTQNF. The CDR3 coding sequence is TGTGCCATCAGTGAGTCTAATCGAGGAAGTAAGACCCAGAATTTT.

The sample holds many counts of this clonotype. J is TRBJ2-7 and V is TRBV20-1; TRBD2 matches 9 bases. After removal of 5 bases from V and 2 bases from J, the junction contained 13 bases not matched to a gene. The CDR3 sequence is 16 residues long. Germline CDR1 is DFQATT and CDR2 is SNEGSKA (reference sequence). The CDR3 sequence: CSAEVLGTSYTYEQYF. CDR3 nucleotide sequence: TGCAGTGCTGAGGTTCTCGGGACTAGCTATACCTACGAGCAGTACTTC.

This clonotype has ten or more counts. The rearrangement joins TRBV25-1 to TRBJ2-5; no clear D gene. Germline values: CDR1 MGHDK, CDR2 SYGVNS. V gave up 3 bases and J gave up 2 bases, with 13 bases separating them. The CDR3 loop spans 15 amino acids. In DNA form, the CDR3 reads TGTGCCAGCAGTGACCCTGCAAGGGCTCAAGAGACCCAGTACTTC. Translating it yields CASSDPARAQETQYF.

This clonotype was counted at least ten times. The CDR3, as DNA: TGCAGCGCCACGGACAGGGGGCCCTACAATGAGCAGTTCTTC. Its translation is CSATDRGPYNEQFF. The rearrangement joins TRBV29-1 to TRBJ2-1; TRBD1 aligns across 11 bases. Losses at the gene ends were 7 bases for V and 2 bases for J; bases not matched to a gene: 4. This CDR3 contains 14 residues. Germline V gene data show CDR1 as SQVTM and CDR2 as ANQGSEA.

At least ten counts were recorded for this clonotype. The J gene is TRBJ2-2, the V gene TRBV20-1; 9 bases align to TRBD2. Unmatched junction bases numbered 13, after V lost 4 bases and J lost 7 bases. Per germline, CDR1 DFQATT and CDR2 SNEGSKA (reference sequence). This CDR3 has 16 residues. CDR3 amino acids: CSANRVAGVGNGELFF. The CDR3 DNA is TGCAGTGCTAATAGAGTAGCGGGAGTAGGTAACGGGGAGCTGTTTTTT.

This clonotype was counted ten times or more. The chain joins TRBV5-1 to TRBJ1-6; weak D call: TRBD1 (6 bases). The CDR3 is 14 amino acids. CDR1 and CDR2 (germline): SGHRS, YFSETQ. V lost 3 bases to trimming and J lost 7 bases, with 11 bases between them. CDR3 residues: CASSSDRRNSPLHF. In DNA, the CDR3 is TGCGCCAGCAGCTCAGACAGGCGAAATTCACCCCTCCACTTT.

This clonotype was recorded many times. The chain has TRBV7-9 and TRBJ2-1, with 7 bases matching TRBD2. The length of the CDR3 is 14 residues. The V and J ends lost 5 bases and 2 bases, in that order; junction bases with no gene match: 3. Per the germline V gene, CDR1 is SEHNR and CDR2 is FQNEAQ (reference sequence). The CDR3 region has the DNA TGTGCCAGCAGCCGAAGCGGGACCTACAATGAGCAGTTCTTC. Translation gives CASSRSGTYNEQFF.

The rearrangement joins TRBV5-1 to TRBJ2-7, with D perhaps matching TRBD1 (6 bases). The CDR3 has 12 amino acids. Germline CDR1 SGHRS, CDR2 YFSETQ. Deletions cut 0 bases from V and 7 bases from J, with 8 bases between. The CDR3 DNA follows: TGCGCCAGCAGCTTGGCAGGGGATGAGCAGTACTTC. Protein sequence: CASSLAGDEQYF.